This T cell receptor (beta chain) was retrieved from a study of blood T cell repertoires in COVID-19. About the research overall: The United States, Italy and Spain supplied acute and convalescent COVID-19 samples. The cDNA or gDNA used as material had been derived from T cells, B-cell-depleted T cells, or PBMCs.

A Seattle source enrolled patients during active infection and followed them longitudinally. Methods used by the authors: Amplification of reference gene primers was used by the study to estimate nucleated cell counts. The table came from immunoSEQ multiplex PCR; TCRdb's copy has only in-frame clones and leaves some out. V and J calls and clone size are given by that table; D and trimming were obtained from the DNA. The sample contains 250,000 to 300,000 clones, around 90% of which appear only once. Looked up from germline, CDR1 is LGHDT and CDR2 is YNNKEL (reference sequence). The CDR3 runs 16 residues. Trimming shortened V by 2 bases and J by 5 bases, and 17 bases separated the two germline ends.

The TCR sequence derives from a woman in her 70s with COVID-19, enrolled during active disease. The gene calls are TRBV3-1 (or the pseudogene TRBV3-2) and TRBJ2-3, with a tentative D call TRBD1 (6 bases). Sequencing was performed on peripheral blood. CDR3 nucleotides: TGTGCCAGCAGCCAAATCTCGCCAGGGGCGGGAGATACGCAGTATTTT. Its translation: CASSQISPGAGDTQYF.